This TCR beta chain came from a study of T cell repertoires in cytomegalovirus infection. Via MiXCR, TCRdb re-called the reads, giving one row per CDR3 protein. This sample yields about 350,000 distinct CDR3 sequences, of which approximately 35% are seen a single time; roughly 14% belongs to the top ten. With 0 bases removed from V and 0 bases from J, the gap between germline ends came to 3 bases. Germline V gene data show CDR1 as SGHRS and CDR2 as YFSETQ. CDR3 size: 14 residues. Findings of the study overall: Summed frequency of shared TCR beta families picked out CMV carriers who also had the relevant HLA. It was HLA-C-restricted CMV-specific TCR beta clonotypes that dominated the response ex vivo.

This clonotype was observed a few times. What it binds is not known. The source is a human donor in good health (CMV status not recorded). Some clones in this sample may be carry-over from other donors' samples. This rearrangement joins TRBV5-1 to TRBJ1-4; D gene uncertain. Specimen: cultured PBMCs, collected from culture after CMV antigen stimulation. The CDR3 coding sequence is TGCGCCAGCAGCTTGGACACAACTAATGAAAAACTGTTTTTT. Its translation is CASSLDTTNEKLFF.